This is a list of T cell receptor beta chains from one sample in a study of CD8+ T cells in alopecia areata. The table came from immunoSEQ multiplex PCR; TCRdb's copy has only in-frame clones and leaves some out. This sample has about 120,000 clones, with roughly 50% found just once. This specimen was CD4+ T cells sorted from blood, taken at week 24, from a patient treated with tofacitinib. The receptors originated from a human donor with alopecia areata. Both conserved end residues are part of each CDR3. The D gene is left open where the match is weak. For some rows the clone size is stated as once, few or many, or as a class when expanded; others skip it.

>TRBJ1-3|few|.|TRBV25-1
TGTGCCAGCAGTGCCTTTCAAGGGAGGAGCTCTGGAAACACCATATATTTT
CASSAFQGRSSGNTIYF
>TRBJ2-1|.|.|TRBV30
TGTGCCTGGAGTGGGGGCTATGAGCAGTTCTTC
CAWSGGYEQFF
>TRBJ1-5|.|.|TRBV27
TGTGCCAGCAGTTTTGCAGGGACCAATCAGCCCCAGCATTTT
CASSFAGTNQPQHF
>TRBJ1-1|once|TRBD1|TRBV4-3
TGCGCCAGCAGCCAAGATAAGACAGGGATGAACACTGAAGCTTCCTTT
CASSQDKTGMNTEASF
>TRBJ2-1|.|TRBD2|TRBV4-2
TGTGCCAGCAGCCTACGGGGGGAAATGATCGATGAGCAGTTCTTC
CASSLRGEMIDEQFF
>TRBJ1-5|few|.|TRBV2
TGTGCCAGCAGTGAGGACAGATGGAATCAGCCCCAGCATTTT
CASSEDRWNQPQHF
>TRBJ2-2|few|TRBD1|TRBV25-1
TGTGCCAGCACCGGGACAGGGTATGCCGGGGAGCTGTTTTTT
CASTGTGYAGELFF
>TRBJ2-5|few|.|TRBV5-6
TGTGCCAGCAGTCCTCAGGGGCAAGAGACCCAGTACTTC
CASSPQGQETQYF
>TRBJ1-1|few|TRBD1|TRBV2
TGTGCCAGCAGTTGGACAGGATATCAGTCTGAAGCTTTCTTT
CASSWTGYQSEAFF
>TRBJ2-1|once|TRBD2|TRBV9
TGTGCCAGCAGCGTACCATCTAGCGGGGGCTCCTACAATGAGCAGTTCTTC
CASSVPSSGGSYNEQFF
>TRBJ2-5|.|TRBD2|TRBV29-1
TGCAGCGTCTCGGGGGGCCAAGAGACCCAGTACTTC
CSVSGGQETQYF
>TRBJ1-5|few|.|TRBV29-1
TGCAGCGTGGGGGGCCATAATCAGCCCCAGCATTTT
CSVGGHNQPQHF
>TRBJ1-2|.|TRBD1|TRBV29-1
TGCAGCGCCGGGACAGGGGGGGGTGGCTACACCTTC
CSAGTGGGGYTF
>TRBJ2-3|few|TRBD1|TRBV27
TGTGCCACCCGAGGACAGGGCACAGATACGCAGTATTTT
CATRGQGTDTQYF
>TRBJ1-1|.|TRBD1|TRBV30
TGTGCCTGGAGGATCGGCAGGGGGGCTTTCTTT
CAWRIGRGAFF
>TRBJ2-5|.|.|TRBV30
TGTGCCTGGAGTTTCCGGACCCCACCGGAGGGAGAGACCCAGTACTTC
CAWSFRTPPEGETQYF
>TRBJ1-6|few|TRBD1|TRBV7-9
TGTGCCAGCAGCGCGGGACAGGATAATTCACCCCTCCACTTT
CASSAGQDNSPLHF
>TRBJ2-6|.|.|TRBV25-1
TGTGCCAGCAGTGAATTGGGAGTTGGGGCCAACGTCCTGACTTTC
CASSELGVGANVLTF
>TRBJ2-5|.|.|TRBV29-1
TGCAGCGTTGGGCAGATCAGGGAGACCCAGTACTTC
CSVGQIRETQYF
>TRBJ2-3|.|TRBD1|TRBV29-1
TGCAGCGCCGGGACAGGGGGAGCCACAGATACGCAGTATTTT
CSAGTGGATDTQYF
>TRBJ1-4|.|.|TRBV7-3
TGTGCCAGAGGAGTGGCAGGGGAATTTATCGGAGGTGAAAAACTGTTTTTT
CARGVAGEFIGGEKLFF
>TRBJ1-1|.|TRBD1|TRBV27
TGTGCCAGCAGTTGGACCGACAGGGGGACTGAAGCTTTCTTT
CASSWTDRGTEAFF
>TRBJ2-3|once|.|TRBV4-3
TGCGCCAGCAGTCCTGGGACGTTACCTTTCGATACGCAGTATTTT
CASSPGTLPFDTQYF
>TRBJ2-5|.|.|TRBV7-9
TGTGCCAGCAGCTCATGGGGGGATCAAGAGACCCAGTACTTC
CASSSWGDQETQYF
>TRBJ1-1|.|TRBD1|TRBV30
TGTGCTGCAGGGGGCGGTGAAGCTTTCTTT
CAAGGGEAFF
>TRBJ2-7|.|.|TRBV7-9
TGTGCCAGCAGCTTATTGGGTGGACCCCAGTCCTACGAGCAGTACTTC
CASSLLGGPQSYEQYF
>TRBJ1-4|.|.|TRBV7-9
TGTGCCAGCAGCTTTGACGGAAGGGGAAATGAAAAACTGTTTTTT
CASSFDGRGNEKLFF
>TRBJ1-5|.|TRBD1|TRBV30
TGTGCCTGGAGCGCTAACGACGAGGGGGCTCCGCAATGTCAGCCCCAGCATTTT
CAWSANDEGAPQCQPQHF
>TRBJ1-2|few|.|TRBV11-2
TGTGCCAGCAGCTATGGGGACTATGGCTACACCTTC
CASSYGDYGYTF
>TRBJ1-6|.|TRBD1|TRBV19
TGTGCCAGTACCCTGGGACAGGGGAATTCACCCCTCCACTTT
CASTLGQGNSPLHF
>TRBJ2-4|.|TRBD2|TRBV4-1
TGCGCCAGCAGCCAAGATACGCTAGCGGGGGCGTCGCTAGCCAAAAACATTCAGTACTTC
CASSQDTLAGASLAKNIQYF
>TRBJ1-4|.|.|TRBV7-9
TGTGCCAGCAGCTTAGTACAGGACTCGCCGATTTTT
CASSLVQDSPIF
>TRBJ1-1|.|.|TRBV4-3
TGCGCCAGCAGCCAAGAAGTAGGGCCCCGCGGGGCTTTCTTT
CASSQEVGPRGAFF
>TRBJ2-5|.|.|TRBV27
TGTGCCAGCGCCCGGCCGGGGGGCATGGAGACCCAGTACTTC
CASARPGGMETQYF
>TRBJ1-4|.|.|TRBV5-1
TGCGCCAGCAGCTTGCAGGCGGATGAAAAACTGTTTTTT
CASSLQADEKLFF
>TRBJ1-1|.|.|TRBV30
TGTGCCTGGAGTATAGCACGTAACACTGAAGCTTTCTTT
CAWSIARNTEAFF
>TRBJ2-6|.|.|TRBV18
TGTGCCAGCTCACCACCCACTAGCTCCGGGGCCAACGTCCTGACTTTC
CASSPPTSSGANVLTF
>TRBJ1-1|.|TRBD1|TRBV5-1
TGCGCCACCACGAGGGACAGGGCAAACACTGAAGCTTTCTTT
CATTRDRANTEAFF
>TRBJ1-1|.|.|TRBV5-6
TGTGCCAGCAGCTTGGATTCTGTCGCTGAAGCTTTCTTT
CASSLDSVAEAFF
>TRBJ1-4|.|TRBD1|TRBV25-1
TGTGCCAGCAGTGGACCCGGACCGGCACAGGGGGCTTCAAGGGAACTGTTTTTT
CASSGPGPAQGASRELFF
>TRBJ2-5|.|.|TRBV5-1
TGCGCCAGCAGCTTGGCGGGGGAGACCCAGTACTTC
CASSLAGETQYF
>TRBJ1-2|.|.|TRBV7-2
TGTGCCAGCAGCTTAGACCAGGGGATGGGCGGCTACACCTTC
CASSLDQGMGGYTF